The clone carrying this T cell receptor (beta chain) was seen only a few times. This sample stems from a study of T cells after yellow fever vaccination. TCRdb ran MiXCR on the 5' RACE reads and lists one entry per CDR3 protein. This repertoire shows about 500,000 distinct CDR3 sequences, less than 20% found once; its top ten account for around a sixth. Source: PBMCs, taken 4 to 6 days after the first yellow fever vaccination. The TCR was taken from a man younger than 30 who received the YFV17D yellow fever vaccine.

The CDR3 here is CASSPRGLGSYEQYF. The CDR3 DNA reads TGCGCCAGCAGCCCACGCGGGCTAGGGTCCTACGAGCAGTACTTC. The chain joins TRBV4-3 to TRBJ2-7, with a possible D match to TRBD2 (5 bases). Trimming cost V 4 bases and J 1 base, with 14 bases left between them. The CDR3 has 15 amino acids. In germline, CDR1 is LGHNA, CDR2 YSLEER.